These 25 T cell receptor beta chains originate from one sample sequenced in a study of cytomegalovirus exposure and HLA in healthy donors. The PCR ran on 60 Vbeta and 13 Jbeta primers. Only in-frame clones appear in the TCRdb table, and some are missing; sequencing was by immunoSEQ multiplex PCR. The sample shows just under 80,000 clones, over 65% of them seen only once. Sequencing used PBMCs. The receptor source for this set is a man aged 40-50 years in good health and CMV-seronegative.

The chain employs TRBV15 and TRBJ2-7; a weak D match, TRBD2 (5 bases). Looked up from germline, CDR1 is LNHNV and CDR2 is YYDKDF (reference sequence). The CDR3 is 15 residues long. Trimming took 0 bases from V and 3 from J, leaving 12 bases between them. CDR3: CATSRDSPGDYEQYF. In DNA, the CDR3 is TGTGCCACCAGCAGAGATTCCCCCGGGGACTACGAGCAGTACTTC.

The chain links TRBV6-6 to TRBJ1-1; D is perhaps TRBD1 (6 bases). The CDR3 covers 16 residues. Between the trimmed V and J ends, which lost 6 bases and 1 base, there was a span of 18 bases. The germline V gene encodes CDR1 MNHNY and CDR2 SVGAGI (reference sequence). The CDR3 loop reads CASRPAGGAENTEAFF. In nucleotides, the CDR3 is TGTGCCAGCAGGCCAGCGGGGGGCGCGGAGAACACTGAAGCTTTCTTT.

This chain connects TRBV5-6 to TRBJ2-7, with D possibly being TRBD1 (7 bases). Trimming pared 3 bases from V and 1 base from J, leaving 20 bases between. The germline V gene has CDR1 SGHDT and CDR2 YYEEEE. There are 17 residues in the CDR3. The CDR3 nucleotides read TGTGCCAGCAGCTCGGAGGGGGCGGACCGAATATCCTACGAGCAGTACTTC. Protein: CASSSEGADRISYEQYF. Together with reference TRBV5-6 and TRBJ2-7, the CDR3 gives the full variable domain: DAGVTQSPTHLIKTRGQQVTLRCSPKSGHDTVSWYQQALGQGPQFIFQYYEEEERQRGNFPDRFSGHQFPNYSSELNVNALLLGDSALYLCASSSEGADRISYEQYFGPGTRLTVT.

This clone was counted a few times. The V gene is TRBV5-8, the J gene TRBJ2-5, with unresolved D. There are 13 residues in the CDR3. V lost 1 base, J lost 5 bases, and 9 bases lay in between. CDR1 is SGHTS and CDR2 is YDEGEE in the germline V gene. The CDR3 DNA is TGTGCCAGCAGCTTGATTGAGTTCGAGACCCAGTACTTC. It translates to CASSLIEFETQYF. Full variable domain (missing parts from reference TRBV5-8 and TRBJ2-5): EAGVTQSPTHLIKTRGQQATLRCSPISGHTSVYWYQQALGLGLQFLLWYDEGEERNRGNFPPRFSGRQFPNYSSELNVNALELEDSALYLCASSLIEFETQYFGPGTRLLVL.

This chain's CDR3 is CASSRPSQTNTEAFF. In DNA form, the CDR3 reads TGTGCCAGCAGTCGTCCTTCACAGACGAACACTGAAGCTTTCTTT. This chain joins TRBV27 and TRBJ1-1, with D unclear. V lost 5 bases and J 1 base, leaving 14 bases between the germline ends. The germline V gene encodes CDR1 MNHEY and CDR2 SMNVEV (reference sequence). The CDR3 has 15 amino acids.

CDR3 DNA: TGCGCCAGCAGCCGCATAGGGACAGGGGCTTGGGGCTACACCTTC. Encoded protein: CASSRIGTGAWGYTF. V gene TRBV4-1 combines with J gene TRBJ1-2; TRBD1 matches 10 bases. The CDR3 is 15 amino acids. V shed 4 bases, J shed 8 bases, and the junction held 10 bases outside the gene matches. Germline CDR1 is MGHRA and CDR2 is YSYEKL.

The rearrangement uses TRBV7-3 and TRBJ1-1, with D possibly matching TRBD1 (6 bases). The germline V gene has CDR1 SGHTA and CDR2 FQGTGA. Trimming left V 2 bases short and J 4 bases short, with 11 bases between. This CDR3 is built from 14 residues. The CDR3 DNA reads as TGTGCCAGCAGCTTACAGGGGCTCGGCACTGAAGCTTTCTTT. Translated, it gives CASSLQGLGTEAFF.

This chain uses TRBV27 with TRBJ2-2; 7 bases are a match to TRBD1. J lost 6 bases, V lost 3 bases, and 1 base had no gene match. This CDR3 has 13 residues. CDR1 is MNHEY and CDR2 is SMNVEV in the germline V gene (reference sequence). The CDR3 DNA reads as TGTGCCAGCAGTTTCCAGGGGGCCGGGGAGCTGTTTTTT. Protein product: CASSFQGAGELFF.

This clone occurred once. The rearrangement uses TRBV27 and TRBJ2-2, with D possibly TRBD2 on 6 matching bases. The CDR3 contains 14 residues. The V gene's germline CDR1 is MNHEY and CDR2 SMNVEV (reference sequence). The V end lost 4 bases, the J end lost 6 bases, and 12 bases lay between the germline ends. In nucleotides, the CDR3 is TGTGCCAGCAGTTCTGGGACTGCGGCCGGGGAGCTGTTTTTT. This translates into CASSSGTAAGELFF.

A single count supports this clone. The V and J genes are TRBV18 and TRBJ2-1; 8 bases fit TRBD2. Germline CDR1 reads KGHSH; CDR2 reads LQKENI. V lost 1 base and J lost 0; bases outside the gene matches: 5. The CDR3 has 17 residues. The DNA of the CDR3 is TGTGCCAGCTCACCACTTCCCAGCGGGAGCTCCTACAATGAGCAGTTCTTC. Protein sequence: CASSPLPSGSSYNEQFF.

V and J are TRBV27 and TRBJ1-1; TRBD1 agrees at 9 bases. The junction had 4 bases not matched to a gene; V was cut back by 5 bases and J by 0 bases. The CDR3 is 15 residues long. Germline V gene data show CDR1 as MNHEY and CDR2 as SMNVEV (reference sequence). This chain's CDR3 is CASSPGTGLNTEAFF. As DNA, the CDR3 is TGTGCCAGCAGTCCGGGGACAGGGTTGAACACTGAAGCTTTCTTT.

The V gene is TRBV11-3, the J gene TRBJ2-1; D may be TRBD2 (5 bases). In germline, CDR1 is SGHNT, CDR2 YENEEA. Deletions cut 1 base from V and 10 bases from J, with 11 bases between. The CDR3 length is 13 residues. CDR3 loop: CASSLAARGEQFF. As DNA, the CDR3 is TGTGCCAGCAGCTTAGCTGCTCGAGGGGAGCAGTTCTTC.

The DNA for the CDR3 is TGTGCCTCATCGGGACTAGCGGGAGAGGGACCCTACAATGAGCAGTTCTTC. Translated, it gives CASSGLAGEGPYNEQFF. The rearrangement uses TRBV7-6 and TRBJ2-1; 14 positions agree with TRBD2. V shed 11 bases and J 2 bases; nucleotides not matched to a gene: 11. The germline gives CDR1 SGHVS, CDR2 FNYEAQ. The CDR3 has 17 amino acids.

Here the CDR3 reads CASSQGSGPQEQAFF. The CDR3 nucleotides read TGTGCCAGCAGCCAAGGATCAGGCCCACAGGAACAAGCTTTCTTT. The V call is TRBV4-2, the J call TRBJ1-1; the D gene is possibly TRBD1 (5 bases). Trimming left V 1 base short and J 9 bases short, with 18 bases between. The CDR3 covers 15 residues. The V gene's germline CDR1 is LGHNA and CDR2 YNFKEQ.

The V gene is TRBV5-6, the J gene TRBJ1-2, with TRBD1 identical over 7 bases. The CDR3 is 13 amino acids. The germline gives CDR1 SGHDT, CDR2 YYEEEE. The V gene end was trimmed by 0 bases and the J gene end by 7 bases; junction bases not matched to a gene: 3. The CDR3 coding sequence is TGTGCCAGCAGCTTGGTAGAGGGGGCTGGCTACACCTTC. Its translation is CASSLVEGAGYTF.

This chain connects TRBV4-1 to TRBJ2-1, with no clear D. Germline V gives CDR1 MGHRA, CDR2 YSYEKL. The CDR3 runs 18 residues. Trimming shortened V by 1 base and J by 10 bases, and 26 bases separated the two germline ends. CDR3 nucleotides: TGCGCCAGCAGCCAAGTTTCGCTAGGATCAACTCATTTATGGGAGCAGTTCTTC. This codes for CASSQVSLGSTHLWEQFF.

The CDR3 nucleotides are TGTGCCACCGACAGTTACAAGGGGGACATTCAGTACTTC. Translation: CATDSYKGDIQYF. The genes are TRBV28 and TRBJ2-4, with D possibly TRBD1 on 6 matching bases. The V end was cut by 10 bases, the J end by 8 bases, with 18 bases between. The CDR3 has 13 amino acids. The germline V gene has CDR1 MDHEN and CDR2 SYDVKM.

This chain uses TRBV7-8 with TRBJ1-1; TRBD1 matches at 7 bases. Germline V gene lookup returns CDR1 SGHVS and CDR2 FQNEAQ. This CDR3 comprises 14 residues. Trimming took 5 bases from V and 3 from J; bases not matched to a gene: 6. The CDR3 loop reads CASSAWTGDTEAFF. CDR3 sequence (DNA): TGTGCCAGCAGCGCTTGGACAGGAGACACTGAAGCTTTCTTT.

As regards this clone: Without the conserved terminal phenylalanine or tryptophan, this CDR3 likely stems from a read error. The V gene is TRBV7-2, the J gene TRBJ1-1, with a weak D call TRBD1 (5 bases). There are 14 residues in the CDR3. CDR1 and CDR2 from the germline V gene are SGHTA and FQGNSA. V was trimmed by 2 bases and J by 8 bases, leaving 15 bases between them. The CDR3 coding sequence is TGTGCCAGCAGCTTACTCCCTGAAGGGGCAGAAGCTTTCGTT. Protein product: CASSLLPEGAEAFV.

The chain employs TRBV19 and TRBJ1-5; TRBD1 matches 8 bases. J lost 4 bases, V lost 5 bases, and 4 bases had no gene match. The germline V gene has CDR1 LNHDA and CDR2 SQIVND (reference sequence). The CDR3 consists of 14 residues. The CDR3 loop reads CASSPTGVNQPQHF. For the CDR3, the DNA is TGTGCCAGTAGTCCGACAGGGGTTAATCAGCCCCAGCATTTT.

About this clone: The junction and the germline gene differ at one end; a read error may be behind it. The chain couples TRBV6-6 to TRBJ2-7, with 10 bases lining up with TRBD2. CDR1 MNHNY and CDR2 SVGAGI come from the germline V gene (reference sequence). This CDR3 is built from 12 residues. CDR3 protein: CASSYSSGRANF. As DNA, the CDR3 is TGTGCCAGCAGTTACTCGAGCGGGAGGGCGAACTTC.

The chain combines TRBV6-5 with TRBJ2-7; 12 bases map to TRBD2. V lost 2 bases to trimming and J lost 7 bases; unmatched junction nucleotides: 9. This CDR3 is 16 amino acids long. Germline CDR1 MNHEY, CDR2 SVGAGI. DNA of the CDR3: TGTGCCAGCAGTTACAAATCTAGCGGGAGGGCGAGGGAGCAGTACTTC. It specifies CASSYKSSGRAREQYF.

This clone was picked up a small number of times. The chain joins TRBV14 to TRBJ2-5; 11 bases are a match to TRBD2. Germline V CDR1 and CDR2: SGHDN, FVKESK. The CDR3 is 16 residues long. J was trimmed by 5 bases and V by 4 bases; bases with no gene match: 9. For the CDR3, the DNA is TGTGCCAGCAGCCGAGTTCTAGCGGGAGGATTGGAGACCCAGTACTTC. It translates to CASSRVLAGGLETQYF.

The chain has TRBV25-1 and TRBJ2-1, with TRBD2 matching 10 bases. Germline-derived CDR1 and CDR2 are MGHDK and SYGVNS. The CDR3 extends over 18 amino acids. V lost 2 bases, J lost 1 base, and 8 bases stayed unmatched. This CDR3 reads CASSERLAGVSSYNEQFF. The DNA of the CDR3 is TGTGCCAGCAGTGAAAGGCTAGCGGGAGTTTCTTCCTACAATGAGCAGTTCTTC.

The chain recombines TRBV7-9 with TRBJ1-1, with no clear D. The ends were cut back, 5 bases at V and 1 base at J, with 14 bases in the middle. Germline V gene data show CDR1 as SEHNR and CDR2 as FQNEAQ (reference sequence). The CDR3 covers 15 residues. In nucleotides, the CDR3 is TGTGCCAGCAGCCGCGGGGAGGGAGCGAACACTGAAGCTTTCTTT. Translation: CASSRGEGANTEAFF.